These 24 T cell receptor beta chains were all obtained from the same sample, sequenced in a study of T cells after yellow fever vaccination. TCRdb re-called the 5' RACE reads through MiXCR, storing one row per CDR3 protein. The sample lists fewer than 150,000 distinct CDR3 sequences, about 7.2% occurring once. The sample consisted of CD4+ T cells sorted from PBMCs, taken roughly seven weeks after the first yellow fever vaccination. The source is a man aged 18 to 35 who received the YFV17D yellow fever vaccine.

This clonotype was counted a few times. The rearrangement uses TRBV7-2 and TRBJ1-4; D unclear. V was clipped by 1 base and J by 8 bases, with 17 bases between them. CDR1 and CDR2 from the germline V gene are SGHTA and FQGNSA. The CDR3 length is 16 residues. As DNA, the CDR3 is TGTGCCAGCAGCTTAGTTTTTGTATCTTCCGGGGAAAAACTGTTTTTT. It codes for CASSLVFVSSGEKLFF.

Many counts were recorded for this clonotype. The CDR3 protein is CASSYFGTVYNEQFF. CDR3 sequence (DNA): TGTGCCAGCAGCTATTTCGGGACAGTCTACAATGAGCAGTTCTTC. The rearrangement uses TRBV11-1 and TRBJ2-1, with 7 bases matching TRBD1. This CDR3 has 15 residues. Losses at the gene ends were 4 bases for V and 3 bases for J; bases not matched to a gene: 6. The germline gives CDR1 SGHAT, CDR2 FQDESV (reference sequence).

In its sample, this clonotype was seen many times. The chain joins TRBV5-1 to TRBJ2-2; a weak D match, TRBD1 (6 bases). This CDR3 spans 15 amino acids. Germline V gives CDR1 SGHRS, CDR2 YFSETQ. Deletions cut 6 bases from V and 4 bases from J, with 16 bases between. CDR3 residues: CASKTGQLGTGELFF. The CDR3 region has the DNA TGCGCCAGCAAGACCGGACAGCTTGGCACCGGGGAGCTGTTTTTT.

This clonotype was recorded many times. The V gene is TRBV9, the J gene TRBJ2-1, with unresolved D. CDR1 and CDR2 from the germline V gene are SGDLS and YYNGEE. This CDR3 is 16 amino acids long. Trimming removed 2 bases at V and 0 bases at J, with 12 bases between. CDR3 in DNA: TGTGCCAGCAGCGTCGGCTTAGAGAGCTCCTACAATGAGCAGTTCTTC. Translating it yields CASSVGLESSYNEQFF. Variable domain in full (rest from reference TRBV9 and TRBJ2-1): DSGVTQTPKHLITATGQRVTLRCSPRSGDLSVYWYQQSLDQGLQFLIQYYNGEERAKGNILERFSAQQFPDLHSELNLSSLELGDSALYFCASSVGLESSYNEQFFGPGTRLTVL.

In this sample, this clonotype turned up many times. The chain links TRBV28 to TRBJ2-3; 11 nucleotides agree with TRBD2. CDR3 length: 16 residues. V dropped 5 bases and J dropped 1; count of bases not matched to a gene: 5. Germline V gene data show CDR1 as MDHEN and CDR2 as SYDVKM. This chain's CDR3 is CASSPTGLAGTDTQYF. In DNA form, the CDR3 reads TGTGCCAGCAGTCCTACGGGACTAGCGGGCACAGATACGCAGTATTTT.

This clonotype was observed many times. This CDR3 reads CASSLFLGLSTDTQYF. The CDR3 region has the DNA TGTGCCAGCAGTCTCTTCCTCGGACTAAGCACAGATACGCAGTATTTT. The chain combines TRBV27 with TRBJ2-3, with D possibly being TRBD2 (6 bases). Trimming took 5 bases from V and 0 from J, leaving 15 bases between them. Germline V lookup: CDR1 MNHEY, CDR2 SMNVEV (reference sequence). This CDR3 contains 16 residues.

This clonotype was detected many times. The chain carries TRBV27 and TRBJ2-2; 9 bases are shared with TRBD1. The CDR3 has 14 residues. Per the germline V gene, CDR1 is MNHEY and CDR2 is SMNVEV (reference sequence). After removal of 6 bases from V and 5 bases from J, the junction contained 4 bases not matched to a gene. CDR3 sequence (DNA): TGTGCCAGCAGACAGGGGGCGAGAACCGGGGAGCTGTTTTTT. It is translated as CASRQGARTGELFF.

This clonotype came up many times. The chain joins TRBV4-3 to TRBJ2-3; 9 bases align to TRBD2. V was pared by 3 bases and J by 2 bases, with 3 bases of the junction left unmatched. The CDR3 is made up of 15 amino acids. From germline, CDR1 is LGHNA and CDR2 YSLEER. As DNA, the CDR3 is TGCGCCAGCAGCCATGAGCGGGGGGACACAGATACGCAGTATTTT. Amino acids: CASSHERGDTDTQYF.

This clonotype was recorded at least ten times. The chain combines TRBV7-6 with TRBJ1-6; D perhaps matches TRBD1 (6 bases). CDR3 size: 17 residues. Germline V CDR1 and CDR2: SGHVS, FNYEAQ. The ends were cut back, 5 bases at V and 6 bases at J, with 20 bases in the middle. CDR3 region: CASSQRGGGVSNSPLHF. Here the CDR3 DNA reads TGTGCCAGCAGCCAACGAGGGGGAGGGGTCTCTAATTCACCCCTCCACTTT.

The J gene is TRBJ2-7, the V gene TRBV4-3; D is unclear. The V end was cut by 0 bases, the J end by 2 bases, with 8 bases between. The V gene's germline CDR1 is LGHNA and CDR2 YSLEER. The CDR3 consists of 14 residues. CDR3 amino acids: CASSQDRETYEQYF. For the CDR3, the DNA is TGCGCCAGCAGCCAAGATCGAGAGACCTACGAGCAGTACTTC.

The chain couples TRBV12-3 or TRBV12-4 to TRBJ1-4; possibly TRBD1 for D (6 bases). This CDR3 contains 13 residues. V shed 3 bases and J shed 8 bases, with 10 bases lying between them. CDR3: CASSFFGGEKLFF. For the CDR3, the DNA is TGTGCCAGCAGTTTCTTCGGGGGCGAAAAACTGTTTTTT.

V is TRBV7-9 and J is TRBJ1-4; D is possibly TRBD1 (5 bases). The V end lost 4 bases, the J end lost 6 bases, and 6 bases lay between the germline ends. This CDR3 spans 12 amino acids. Germline loops: CDR1 SEHNR, CDR2 FQNEAQ (reference sequence). The CDR3 spells CASSWGDEKLFF. CDR3 sequence (DNA): TGTGCCAGCAGCTGGGGGGATGAAAAACTGTTTTTT. Based on the CDR3 plus reference TRBV7-9 and TRBJ1-4, the full variable domain is DTGVSQNPRHKITKRGQNVTFRCDPISEHNRLYWYRQTLGQGPEFLTYFQNEAQLEKSRLLSDRFSAERPKGSFSTLEIQRTEQGDSAMYLCASSWGDEKLFFGSGTQLSVL.

The table lists this clonotype with many counts. The J gene is TRBJ2-2, the V gene TRBV5-1; TRBD2 agrees at 8 bases. V lost 1 base to trimming and J lost 2 bases; unmatched junction nucleotides: 7. CDR1 SGHRS and CDR2 YFSETQ come from the germline V gene. The CDR3 covers 17 residues. The CDR3 sequence: CASSLSAGGTNTGELFF. The CDR3 coding sequence is TGCGCCAGCAGCTTGTCGGCGGGGGGCACAAACACCGGGGAGCTGTTTTTT.

The chain is built from TRBV5-1 and TRBJ1-3; D ambiguous. Trimming took off 0 bases at V and 2 bases at J, with 18 bases between the two ends. The CDR3 is made up of 18 amino acids. CDR1 SGHRS and CDR2 YFSETQ come from the germline V gene. CDR3 in DNA: TGCGCCAGCAGCTTGGAGGTCTCCTTTACGGGTCCTGGAAACACCATATATTTT. It encodes CASSLEVSFTGPGNTIYF.

This clonotype was seen repeatedly, ten times or more. The V call is TRBV2, the J call TRBJ1-1; no clear D. The germline V gene encodes CDR1 SNHLY and CDR2 FYNNEI. Between the trimmed V and J ends, which lost 0 bases and 4 bases, there was a span of 9 bases. This CDR3 is built from 14 residues. The CDR3 nucleotides are TGTGCCAGCAGTGAAGCGCTTCGGGGCACTGAAGCTTTCTTT. This gives the protein CASSEALRGTEAFF.

Many counts were recorded for this clonotype. The chain employs TRBV5-5 and TRBJ1-4; no firm D call. Trimming stripped 4 bases from V and 4 bases from J, with 5 bases between. This CDR3 region has 12 residues. Germline CDR1 SGHKS, CDR2 YYEKEE (reference sequence). The CDR3 DNA follows: TGTGCCAGCAGCCGGAGTAATGAAAAACTGTTTTTT. Translating gives CASSRSNEKLFF.

This clonotype was detected ten times or more. The V call is TRBV10-3, the J call TRBJ2-7, with TRBD2 matching over 11 bases. Germline-derived CDR1 and CDR2 are ENHRY and SYGVKD. V was clipped by 2 bases and J by 2 bases; unmatched bases: 5. CDR3 length equals 16 residues. This chain's CDR3 is CAISEGSTSGAYEQYF. For the CDR3, the DNA is TGTGCCATCAGTGAGGGGTCGACTAGCGGGGCCTACGAGCAGTACTTC.

This clonotype has more than one count but fewer than ten. The chain couples TRBV12-3 or TRBV12-4 to TRBJ1-6; D is possibly TRBD1 (6 bases). Trimming pared 5 bases from V and 7 bases from J, leaving 12 bases between. This CDR3 has 14 amino acids. The CDR3 spells CASSLRGGNSPLHF. As DNA, the CDR3 is TGTGCCAGCAGTCTCAGGGGCGGGAATTCACCCCTCCACTTT.

V is TRBV7-3 and J is TRBJ2-1; possible D gene TRBD2, 6 bases. The CDR3 extends over 13 amino acids. Trimming took 5 bases from V and 9 from J, leaving 14 bases between them. The germline V gene has CDR1 SGHTA and CDR2 FQGTGA. CDR3 sequence: CASSANWRGEQFF. The CDR3 DNA reads TGTGCCAGCAGCGCGAATTGGAGGGGTGAGCAGTTCTTC.

Ten or more counts support this clonotype. CDR3 sequence: CASSAGQGDTQYF. In nucleotides, the CDR3 is TGTGCCAGCAGCGCCGGACAGGGAGATACGCAGTATTTT. This sequence joins TRBV7-9 and TRBJ2-3; 8 bases are a match to TRBD1. V shed 5 bases, J shed 5 bases, and the junction held 3 bases outside the gene matches. CDR3 length: 13 residues. Germline-derived CDR1 and CDR2 are SEHNR and FQNEAQ (reference sequence).

The V gene is TRBV5-1, the J gene TRBJ2-6; 9 bases fit TRBD1. Losses at the gene ends were 4 bases for V and 0 bases for J; bases not matched to a gene: 8. The germline V gene has CDR1 SGHRS and CDR2 YFSETQ. This CDR3 is 18 amino acids long. The CDR3 region is CASSGPGQGYSGANVLTF. The CDR3 DNA is TGCGCCAGCAGCGGTCCGGGACAGGGATACTCTGGGGCCAACGTCCTGACTTTC.

This clonotype was detected a few times. The chain carries TRBV20-1 and TRBJ2-5; possibly TRBD1 for D (5 bases). The CDR3 loop spans 17 amino acids. The V end lost 0 bases, the J end lost 4 bases, and 21 bases lay between the germline ends. CDR1 and CDR2 from the germline V gene are DFQATT and SNEGSKA (reference sequence). The CDR3 region has the DNA TGCAGTGCTAGAGATCTCTCAGGGCTACAAGTCAGAGAGACCCAGTACTTC. This translates into CSARDLSGLQVRETQYF.

In its sample, this clonotype was seen many times. This chain joins TRBV27 and TRBJ2-5; 8 bases map to TRBD1. The CDR3 is 15 residues long. The V and J ends lost 4 bases and 2 bases, in that order; junction bases with no gene match: 6. Germline CDR1 reads MNHEY; CDR2 reads SMNVEV (reference sequence). The CDR3 loop is CASSYRQGIQETQYF. The CDR3 nucleotides read TGTGCCAGCAGTTACCGACAGGGGATACAAGAGACCCAGTACTTC.

The sample holds a few counts of this clonotype. V and J are TRBV24-1 and TRBJ2-1, with D maybe TRBD2 (6 bases). The length of the CDR3 is 13 residues. The germline gives CDR1 KGHDR, CDR2 SFDVKD. Trimming stripped 1 base from V and 13 bases from J, with 13 bases between. CDR3 sequence reads: CATSDFPGTPQFF. CDR3 coding DNA: TGTGCCACCAGTGATTTCCCCGGGACTCCCCAGTTCTTC.